The 9 T cell receptor beta chains presented below share a single source sample, sequenced in a study of beta chain features in type 1 diabetes. The whole isolated RNA underwent reverse transcription, so sequencing captured expressed TCRB transcripts. Using immunoSEQ multiplex PCR, the repertoire was profiled, and TCRdb retains in-frame clones only, with some absent. The sample carries about 19,000 clones, 50% recorded once. The specimen was stem cell memory CD4+ T cells from blood. Receptors were obtained from a man aged 18 to 30 in good health.

The chain is built from TRBV11-2 and TRBJ2-6; TRBD2 aligns across 12 bases. Germline loops: CDR1 SGHAT, CDR2 FQNNGV. This CDR3 is built from 18 residues. Unmatched junction bases numbered 9, after V lost 5 bases and J lost 4 bases. Written as DNA, the CDR3 is TGTGCCAGCAGCCCGGAGAGGACTAGCGGGACCGGGGCCAACGTCCTGACTTTC. Protein sequence: CASSPERTSGTGANVLTF. Supplemented by reference TRBV11-2 and TRBJ2-6, the full variable domain reads EAGVAQSPRYKIIEKRQSVAFWCNPISGHATLYWYQQILGQGPKLLIQFQNNGVVDDSQLPKDRFSAERLKGVDSTLKIQPAKLEDSAVYLCASSPERTSGTGANVLTFGAGSRLTVL.

The rearrangement links TRBV4-3 to TRBJ2-2; D not certain. This CDR3 contains 13 residues. Germline CDR1 LGHNA, CDR2 YSLEER. Deletions cut 1 base from V and 12 bases from J, with 12 bases between. For the CDR3, the DNA is TGCGCCAGCAGCCAAGGACAAGTTGCTCAGCTGTTTTTT. Amino acid sequence: CASSQGQVAQLFF.

The chain carries TRBV7-3 and TRBJ1-1; 8 nucleotides agree with TRBD1. The V gene's germline CDR1 is SGHTA and CDR2 FQGTGA. V dropped 0 bases and J dropped 8; count of bases not matched to a gene: 11. The CDR3 sequence is 16 residues long. This chain's CDR3 is CASSLTGDRSLGEAFF. CDR3 DNA sequence: TGTGCCAGCAGCTTAACGGGGGACAGGTCCCTGGGAGAAGCTTTCTTT.

The chain recombines TRBV28 with TRBJ2-7; D may be TRBD1 (7 bases). Germline lookup yields CDR1 MDHEN and CDR2 SYDVKM. This CDR3 is built from 15 residues. V dropped 3 bases and J dropped 2 bases, with 14 bases sitting between them. The CDR3 is CASSLEGALAYEQYF. DNA of the CDR3: TGTGCCAGCAGTTTGGAGGGGGCTTTGGCCTACGAGCAGTACTTC.

The genes are TRBV6-6 and TRBJ1-2, with D uncertain. The germline V gene encodes CDR1 MNHNY and CDR2 SVGAGI (reference sequence). V lost 6 bases and J 8 bases, leaving 16 bases between the germline ends. The CDR3 loop spans 13 amino acids. The CDR3 DNA follows: TGTGCCAGCAGCCAATTGCGGGCGGGCGGCTACACCTTC. Translating gives CASSQLRAGGYTF.

The chain carries TRBV18 and TRBJ2-1; D is uncertain. V was pared by 2 bases and J by 5 bases, with 13 bases between. Germline-derived CDR1 and CDR2 are KGHSH and LQKENI. The CDR3 totals 15 residues. CDR3 sequence reads: CASSPNSATHNEQFF. Written as DNA, the CDR3 is TGTGCCAGCTCACCAAATTCCGCGACACACAATGAGCAGTTCTTC.

This rearrangement joins TRBV2 to TRBJ1-1; D remains unclear. The CDR3 contains 14 residues. V shed 7 bases and J shed 1 base, with 13 bases lying between them. Germline lookup yields CDR1 SNHLY and CDR2 FYNNEI. CDR3 sequence (DNA): TGTGCCAGCACGAATACTGGGCAGAACACTGAAGCTTTCTTT. Protein sequence: CASTNTGQNTEAFF.

In its sample, this clone was seen once. The CDR3, as DNA: TGTGCCAGCAGGCTGGACAGGGACTATGGCTACACCTTC. Its protein is CASRLDRDYGYTF. The gene calls are TRBV28 and TRBJ1-2, with 8 bases fitting TRBD1. Germline V gene sequence: CDR1 MDHEN, CDR2 SYDVKM. Unmatched junction bases numbered 3, after V lost 6 bases and J lost 3 bases. There are 13 residues in the CDR3.

CDR3 amino acids: CASSSPTSASSYEQYF. For the CDR3, the DNA is TGTGCCAGCAGTTCACCAACTAGCGCCTCCTCCTACGAGCAGTACTTC. J is TRBJ2-7 and V is TRBV28; 7 nucleotides agree with TRBD2. V was clipped by 4 bases and J by 0 bases; unmatched bases: 9. This CDR3 region has 16 residues. Per the germline V gene, CDR1 is MDHEN and CDR2 is SYDVKM.